The 11 T cell receptor beta chains below were found in one sample sequenced in a study of blood T cell repertoires in COVID-19. The repertoire was sequenced with immunoSEQ multiplex PCR; TCRdb's copy has only in-frame clones and lacks some. The sample includes about 99,000 clones, 89% of them seen just once. Material for sequencing was peripheral blood. The source of these receptors is a woman of 80 years or more in a cohort sampled during active COVID-19.

The chain combines TRBV14 with TRBJ1-2; 8 bases fit TRBD1. The CDR3 length is 16 residues. Germline V CDR1 and CDR2: SGHDN, FVKESK. The J segment lost 5 bases and the V segment lost 0 bases, leaving 8 bases of the junction unmatched. CDR3 nucleotides: TGTGCCAGCAGCCAAGATCCAGGACAGGGAGGGTATGGCTACACCTTC. It codes for CASSQDPGQGGYGYTF.

This clone is a singleton in its sample. The V gene is TRBV11-3, the J gene TRBJ2-5, with TRBD2 as a possible D gene (5 bases). The CDR3 covers 15 residues. The germline gives CDR1 SGHNT, CDR2 YENEEA. The V gene lost 6 bases and the J gene lost 4 bases, with 18 bases spanning the gap. CDR3 nucleotide sequence: TGTGCCAGCAGTCATGCCGGCCTAGCCCCAGAGACCCAGTACTTC. This sequence encodes CASSHAGLAPETQYF.

This rearrangement joins TRBV2 to TRBJ2-3; weak D call: TRBD2 (5 bases). V shed 8 bases and J shed 1 base, with 13 bases lying between them. The V gene's germline CDR1 is SNHLY and CDR2 FYNNEI. This CDR3 spans 14 amino acids. CDR3 protein: CASRKGAGTDTQYF. The CDR3 DNA is TGTGCCAGCCGTAAGGGAGCGGGCACAGATACGCAGTATTTT. Looking up the rest from reference TRBV2 and TRBJ2-3 gives the full variable domain: EPEVTQTPSHQVTQMGQEVILRCVPISNHLYFYWYRQILGQKVEFLVSFYNNEISEKSEIFDDQFSVERPDGSNFTLKIRSTKLEDSAMYFCASRKGAGTDTQYFGPGTRLTVL.

This chain's CDR3 is CAWFRDRGISGANVLTF. The CDR3 DNA is TGTGCCTGGTTCCGGGACAGGGGAATCTCTGGGGCCAACGTCCTGACTTTC. The chain recombines TRBV30 with TRBJ2-6, with 10 bases lining up with TRBD1. This CDR3 comprises 17 residues. Germline V gene data show CDR1 as GTSNPN and CDR2 as SVGIG (reference sequence). The V segment lost 5 bases and the J segment 0 bases; nucleotides outside the gene matches: 7.

This clone turned up a few times. This chain joins TRBV7-9 and TRBJ1-5, with TRBD1 identical over 8 bases. The CDR3 totals 14 residues. Germline V gives CDR1 SEHNR, CDR2 FQNEAQ (reference sequence). The J segment lost 9 bases and the V segment lost 4 bases, leaving 8 bases of the junction unmatched. The DNA of the CDR3 is TGTGCCAGCAGCTCCCACGACAGGGGAGGGCCCCAGCATTTT. Protein: CASSSHDRGGPQHF.

The V gene is TRBV3-1 (or the pseudogene TRBV3-2), the J gene TRBJ1-2; 7 bases line up with TRBD1. The germline gives CDR1 LGHDT, CDR2 YNNKEL (reference sequence). The V gene end was trimmed by 6 bases and the J gene end by 3 bases; junction bases not matched to a gene: 10. The CDR3 sequence is 15 residues long. The CDR3 sequence: CASSDQGGGDYGYTF. The CDR3 DNA reads TGTGCCAGCAGTGACCAGGGGGGTGGTGACTATGGCTACACCTTC.

Only one count was recorded for this clone. The genes are TRBV5-1 and TRBJ1-1; D is possibly TRBD1 (6 bases). With 6 bases removed from V and 0 bases from J, the gap between germline ends came to 18 bases. This CDR3 has 16 residues. Per the germline V gene, CDR1 is SGHRS and CDR2 is YFSETQ. CDR3 nucleotides: TGCGCCAGCACGCCTTCCTCAGGGGCGTTGAACACTGAAGCTTTCTTT. Amino acid sequence: CASTPSSGALNTEAFF.

The chain couples TRBV5-1 to TRBJ1-6, with no clear D. Germline CDR1 and CDR2: SGHRS and YFSETQ. Trimming cost V 4 bases and J 6 bases, with 17 bases left between them. The CDR3 runs to 16 residues. CDR3: CASSVDGSLTNSPLHF. The CDR3 region has the DNA TGCGCCAGCAGCGTGGATGGGTCACTAACTAATTCACCCCTCCACTTT.

The CDR3 reads CASSQGQNTQYF. The CDR3 DNA is TGTGCCAGCAGCCAAGGACAGAATACGCAGTATTTT. The genes are TRBV14 and TRBJ2-3, with TRBD1 as a possible D gene (5 bases). Trimming removed 1 base from V and 7 bases from J, with 6 bases in between. Per the germline V gene, CDR1 is SGHDN and CDR2 is FVKESK. The length of the CDR3 is 12 residues. Using reference TRBV14 and TRBJ2-3 for the parts outside the CDR3, the full variable domain is EAGVTQFPSHSVIEKGQTVTLRCDPISGHDNLYWYRRVMGKEIKFLLHFVKESKQDESGMPNNRFLAERTGGTYSTLKVQPAELEDSGVYFCASSQGQNTQYFGPGTRLTVL.

The chain is built from TRBV6-5 and TRBJ1-1; a possible D gene is TRBD1 (6 bases). Per the germline V gene, CDR1 is MNHEY and CDR2 is SVGAGI. The length of the CDR3 is 14 residues. V shed 8 bases and J shed 0 bases, with 13 bases lying between them. The CDR3: CASSEQGMNTEAFF. The CDR3, as DNA: TGTGCCAGCTCTGAGCAGGGGATGAACACTGAAGCTTTCTTT.

V is TRBV15 and J is TRBJ1-1, with D possibly matching TRBD1 (6 bases). Germline V CDR1 and CDR2: LNHNV, YYDKDF (reference sequence). The CDR3 spans 15 residues. The V end was cut by 3 bases, the J end by 0 bases, with 11 bases between. In DNA form, the CDR3 reads TGTGCCACCAGCAGGGAAAGGACAGTGAACACTGAAGCTTTCTTT. Translation: CATSRERTVNTEAFF.